These 9 T cell receptor beta chains share one sample of origin, sequenced in a study of blood T cells in healthy people across ages. The use of a sample-barcoded 5' primer and a J-beta primer mix characterized a second PCR of roughly 6 to 11 cycles. Each CDR3 protein gets one entry after TCRdb re-called the 5' RACE reads with MiXCR. The data contain 550,000 to 700,000 distinct CDR3 sequences, roughly 29% of them seen just once; the ten biggest clones take up under 20%. Sample: blood. The receptors here all came from a woman between 65 and 79 years old in good health.

This rearrangement joins TRBV30 to TRBJ1-2; D is perhaps TRBD1 (6 bases). Germline CDR1 is GTSNPN and CDR2 is SVGIG (reference sequence). V lost 5 bases and J lost 4, with 11 bases in between. This CDR3 region has 12 residues. CDR3 in amino acids: CAWFRGSYGYTF. As DNA, the CDR3 is TGTGCCTGGTTCAGGGGAAGCTATGGCTACACCTTC.

This clonotype appeared a few times. This sequence joins TRBV7-6 and TRBJ2-3; D unclear. Germline V CDR1 and CDR2: SGHVS, FNYEAQ. This CDR3 is built from 14 residues. Trimming took 1 base from V and 0 from J, leaving 5 bases between them. CDR3 amino acids: CASSLGYSTDTQYF. CDR3 nucleotide sequence: TGTGCCAGCAGCTTAGGTTACAGCACAGATACGCAGTATTTT.

CDR3 amino acids: CASRSRQGPGGELFF. CDR3 in DNA: TGTGCCAGCAGAAGCCGACAGGGACCGGGCGGGGAGCTGTTTTTT. V usage is TRBV6-6 and J usage is TRBJ2-2; TRBD1 aligns across 7 bases. From germline, CDR1 is MNHNY and CDR2 SVGAGI (reference sequence). The CDR3 has 15 residues. V shed 6 bases and J 7 bases; nucleotides not matched to a gene: 11.

This chain connects TRBV18 to TRBJ2-1; 9 positions agree with TRBD2. The CDR3 contains 14 residues. Germline V gene data show CDR1 as KGHSH and CDR2 as LQKENI. Germline trimming cut 6 bases from V and 6 bases from J; bases unmatched to any gene: 6. CDR3 sequence (DNA): TGTGCCAGCTCGCGCGGACTAGCGCCCAATGAGCAGTTCTTC. This gives the protein CASSRGLAPNEQFF. The full variable domain, rest sourced from reference TRBV18 and TRBJ2-1, is NAGVMQNPRHLVRRRGQEARLRCSPMKGHSHVYWYRQLPEEGLKFMVYLQKENIIDESGMPKERFSAEFPKEGPSILRIQQVVRGDSAAYFCASSRGLAPNEQFFGPGTRLTVL.

As regards this clonotype: The junction departs from the called germline gene at one end, perhaps through a read error. The chain recombines TRBV11-2 with TRBJ2-6, with TRBD1 matching over 8 bases. The germline CDR1 and CDR2 sequences are SGHAT and FQNNGV. The length of the CDR3 is 18 residues. In nucleotides, the CDR3 is TGTGCCTGCAGCTCGTCGACAGGGGTTGGTTCTGGGGCCAACGTCCTGACTTTC. This codes for CACSSSTGVGSGANVLTF.

The chain uses TRBV5-1 and TRBJ2-1; D remains unclear. The CDR3 totals 16 residues. The germline gives CDR1 SGHRS, CDR2 YFSETQ. The ends were cut back, 0 bases at V and 1 base at J, with 11 bases in the middle. CDR3 sequence reads: CASSLGLVGSYNEQFF. Written as DNA, the CDR3 is TGCGCCAGCAGCTTGGGGCTAGTGGGGTCCTACAATGAGCAGTTCTTC.

This chain joins TRBV7-9 and TRBJ2-1; D is possibly TRBD2 (5 bases). This CDR3 has 14 amino acids. Germline V gives CDR1 SEHNR, CDR2 FQNEAQ (reference sequence). Trimming took off 3 bases at V and 6 bases at J, with 12 bases between the two ends. In nucleotides, the CDR3 is TGTGCCAGCAGCTTGGGCCGGACTGGCAATGAGCAGTTCTTC. It yields the protein CASSLGRTGNEQFF.

This clonotype showed up just a few times. V gene TRBV6-1 combines with J gene TRBJ2-1; no reliable D call. Matching the DNA end better, TRBJ2-7 makes the J call doubtful. CDR3 length: 13 amino acids. In germline, CDR1 is MNHNS, CDR2 SASEGT. CDR3 nucleotide sequence: TGTGCCAGCAGTGAGGCAGAGTCCTACGAGCAGTACTTC. Its protein is CASSEAESYEQYF.

About this clonotype itself: A single base separates this from a much larger clone, so it may be a read error. V gene TRBV20-1 combines with J gene TRBJ2-1; 9 bases line up with TRBD2. Germline V gene lookup returns CDR1 DFQATT and CDR2 SNEGSKA (reference sequence). CDR3 length: 15 amino acids. CDR3 region: CSALRGGGGRNEQSF. CDR3 nucleotides: TGCAGTGCTCTCCGCGGGGGGGGCGGTAGGAATGAGCAGTCCTTC.